A single TCR beta chain is shown here with its context. Researchers sorted participants into cohorts using their self-reported clinical history. Method: immunoSEQ multiplex PCR; TCRdb's copy keeps in-frame clones and lacks some. The data hold fewer than 450,000 clones, with 88% observed a single time. This sample stems from a study of blood T cell repertoires in COVID-19. In the study overall: PBMCs, B-cell-depleted T cells, or T cells provided the cDNA or gDNA that made up the material.

V lost 4 bases and J lost 1, with 14 bases in between. The CDR3 has 15 residues. Germline V lookup: CDR1 LNHDA, CDR2 SQIVND (reference sequence). The receptor comes from a middle-aged woman with acute COVID-19. The rearrangement links TRBV19 to TRBJ2-7, with a possible D match to TRBD2 (6 bases). The specimen was PBMCs or T cells enriched from blood (not recorded which). CDR3 nucleotide sequence: TGTGCCAGTAGTACCGCGGCGGGGCCTTCCTACGAGCAGTACTTC. Its protein product is CASSTAAGPSYEQYF.